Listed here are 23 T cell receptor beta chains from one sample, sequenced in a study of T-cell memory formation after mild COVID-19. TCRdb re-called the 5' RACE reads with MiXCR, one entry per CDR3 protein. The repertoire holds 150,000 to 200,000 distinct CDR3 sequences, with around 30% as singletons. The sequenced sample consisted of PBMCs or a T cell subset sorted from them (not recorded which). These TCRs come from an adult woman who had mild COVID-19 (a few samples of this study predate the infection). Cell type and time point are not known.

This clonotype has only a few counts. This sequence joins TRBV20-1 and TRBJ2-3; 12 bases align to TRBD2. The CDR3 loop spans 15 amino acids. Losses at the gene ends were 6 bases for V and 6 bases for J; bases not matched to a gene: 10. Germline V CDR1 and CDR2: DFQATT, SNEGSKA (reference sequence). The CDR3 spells CSANPTSGREDTQYF. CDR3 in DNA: TGCAGTGCCAATCCGACTAGCGGGAGAGAGGATACGCAGTATTTT.

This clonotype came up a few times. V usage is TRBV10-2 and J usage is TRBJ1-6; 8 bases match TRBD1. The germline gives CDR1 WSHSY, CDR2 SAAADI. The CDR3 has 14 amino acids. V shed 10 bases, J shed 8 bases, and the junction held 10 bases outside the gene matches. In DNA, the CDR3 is TGCGCCATCAAAACAGGGACAGGTGATTCACCCCTCCACTTT. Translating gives CAIKTGTGDSPLHF.

DNA of the CDR3: TGTGCCAGCTCACCCTCGGACAGGGGGCACTATGGCTACACCTTC. It translates to CASSPSDRGHYGYTF. The chain carries TRBV18 and TRBJ1-2; 11 positions agree with TRBD1. This CDR3 comprises 15 residues. Trimming took 3 bases from V and 3 from J; bases not matched to a gene: 3. Per germline, CDR1 KGHSH and CDR2 LQKENI.

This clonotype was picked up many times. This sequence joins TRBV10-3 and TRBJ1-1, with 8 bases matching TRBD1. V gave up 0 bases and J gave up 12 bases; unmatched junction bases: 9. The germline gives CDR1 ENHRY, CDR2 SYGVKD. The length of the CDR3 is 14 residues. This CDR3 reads CAISESTGQGRTFF. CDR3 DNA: TGTGCCATCAGTGAGTCGACCGGACAGGGTAGGACTTTCTTT.

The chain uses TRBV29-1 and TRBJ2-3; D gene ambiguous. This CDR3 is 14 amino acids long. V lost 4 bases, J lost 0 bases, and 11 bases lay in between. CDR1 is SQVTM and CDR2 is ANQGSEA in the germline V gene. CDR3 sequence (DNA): TGCAGCGTTGGAACTTACACTAGCACAGATACGCAGTATTTT. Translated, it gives CSVGTYTSTDTQYF.

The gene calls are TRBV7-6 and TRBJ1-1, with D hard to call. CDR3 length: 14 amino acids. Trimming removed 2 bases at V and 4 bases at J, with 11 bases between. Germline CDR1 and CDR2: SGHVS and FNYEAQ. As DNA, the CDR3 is TGTGCCAGCAGCTTATCCTCGATGGGCACTGAAGCTTTCTTT. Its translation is CASSLSSMGTEAFF.

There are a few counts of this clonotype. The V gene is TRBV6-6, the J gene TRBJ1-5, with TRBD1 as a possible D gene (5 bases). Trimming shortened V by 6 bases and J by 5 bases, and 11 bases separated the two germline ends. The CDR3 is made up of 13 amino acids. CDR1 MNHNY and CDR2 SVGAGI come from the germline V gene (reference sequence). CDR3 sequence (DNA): TGTGCCAGCAGCCCCAGGGTTGATCAGCCCCAGCATTTT. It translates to CASSPRVDQPQHF.

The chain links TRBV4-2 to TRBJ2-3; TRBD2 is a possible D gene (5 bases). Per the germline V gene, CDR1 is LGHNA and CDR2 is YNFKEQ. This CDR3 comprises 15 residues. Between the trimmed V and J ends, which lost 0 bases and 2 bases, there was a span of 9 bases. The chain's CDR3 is CASSQDGGDTDTQYF. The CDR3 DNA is TGTGCCAGCAGCCAAGATGGAGGCGACACAGATACGCAGTATTTT.

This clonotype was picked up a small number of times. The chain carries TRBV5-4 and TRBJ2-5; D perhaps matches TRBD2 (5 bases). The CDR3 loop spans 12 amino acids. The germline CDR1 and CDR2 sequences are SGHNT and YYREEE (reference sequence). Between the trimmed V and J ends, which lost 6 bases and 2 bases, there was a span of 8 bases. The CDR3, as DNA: TGTGCCAGCACCGGACTTCAAGAGACCCAGTACTTC. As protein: CASTGLQETQYF. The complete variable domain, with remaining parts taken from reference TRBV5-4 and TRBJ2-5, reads ETGVTQSPTHLIKTRGQQVTLRCSSQSGHNTVSWYQQALGQGPQFIFQYYREEENGRGNFPPRFSGLQFPNYSSELNVNALELDDSALYLCASTGLQETQYFGPGTRLLVL.

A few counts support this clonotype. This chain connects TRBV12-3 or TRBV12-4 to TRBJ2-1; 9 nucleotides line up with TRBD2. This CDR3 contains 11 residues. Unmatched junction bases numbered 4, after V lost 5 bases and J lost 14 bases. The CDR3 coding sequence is TGTGCCAGCAGTCGACTAGCGGAGGAGTTCTTC. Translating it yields CASSRLAEEFF.

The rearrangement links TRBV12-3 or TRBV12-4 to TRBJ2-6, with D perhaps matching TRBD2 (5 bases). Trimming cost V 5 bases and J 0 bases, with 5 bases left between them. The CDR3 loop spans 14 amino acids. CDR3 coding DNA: TGTGCCAGCAGTGGGAGCTCTGGGGCCAACGTCCTGACTTTC. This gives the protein CASSGSSGANVLTF.

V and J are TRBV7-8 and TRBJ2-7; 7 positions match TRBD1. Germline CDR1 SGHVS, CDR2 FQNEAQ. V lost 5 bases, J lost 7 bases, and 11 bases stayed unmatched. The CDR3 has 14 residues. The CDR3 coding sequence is TGTGCCAGCAGCATCGCCGGGCTCAGGGGGGAGCAGTACTTC. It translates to CASSIAGLRGEQYF.

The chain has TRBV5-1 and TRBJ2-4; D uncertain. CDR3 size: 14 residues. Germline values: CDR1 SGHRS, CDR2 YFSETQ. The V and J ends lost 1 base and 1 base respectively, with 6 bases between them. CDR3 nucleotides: TGCGCCAGCAGCTTGATGCCGGCCAAAAACATTCAGTACTTC. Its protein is CASSLMPAKNIQYF.

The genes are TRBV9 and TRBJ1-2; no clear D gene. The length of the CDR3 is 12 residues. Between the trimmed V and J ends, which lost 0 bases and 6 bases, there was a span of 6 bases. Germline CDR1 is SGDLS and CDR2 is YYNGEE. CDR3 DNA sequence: TGTGCCAGCAGCGTAGGGACCAATGGCTACACCTTC. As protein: CASSVGTNGYTF.

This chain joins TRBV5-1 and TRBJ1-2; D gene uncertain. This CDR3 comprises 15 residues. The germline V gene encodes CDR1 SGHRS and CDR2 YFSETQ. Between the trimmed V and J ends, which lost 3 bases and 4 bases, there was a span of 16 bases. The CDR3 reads CASSSQGDKSYGYTF. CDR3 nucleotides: TGCGCCAGCAGCTCCCAAGGAGATAAGAGCTATGGCTACACCTTC.

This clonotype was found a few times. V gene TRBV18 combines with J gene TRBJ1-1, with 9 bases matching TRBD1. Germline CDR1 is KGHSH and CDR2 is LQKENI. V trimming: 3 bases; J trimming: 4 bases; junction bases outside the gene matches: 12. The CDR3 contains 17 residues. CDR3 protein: CASSPVGTGIGATEAFF. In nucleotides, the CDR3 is TGTGCCAGCTCACCTGTCGGGACAGGGATTGGGGCCACTGAAGCTTTCTTT.

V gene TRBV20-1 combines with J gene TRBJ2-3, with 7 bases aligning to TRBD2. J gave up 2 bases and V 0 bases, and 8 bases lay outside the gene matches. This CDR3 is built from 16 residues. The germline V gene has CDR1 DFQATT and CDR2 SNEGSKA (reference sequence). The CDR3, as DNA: TGCAGTGCTAGAGATCCTAGCGGTCCCCACACAGATACGCAGTATTTT. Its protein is CSARDPSGPHTDTQYF.

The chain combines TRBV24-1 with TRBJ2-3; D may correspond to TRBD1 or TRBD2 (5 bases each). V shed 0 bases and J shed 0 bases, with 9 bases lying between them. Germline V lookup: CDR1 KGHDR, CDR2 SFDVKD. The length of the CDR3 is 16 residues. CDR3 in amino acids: CATSDLAGTSTDTQYF. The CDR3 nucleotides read TGTGCCACCAGTGATTTGGCCGGGACCAGCACAGATACGCAGTATTTT.

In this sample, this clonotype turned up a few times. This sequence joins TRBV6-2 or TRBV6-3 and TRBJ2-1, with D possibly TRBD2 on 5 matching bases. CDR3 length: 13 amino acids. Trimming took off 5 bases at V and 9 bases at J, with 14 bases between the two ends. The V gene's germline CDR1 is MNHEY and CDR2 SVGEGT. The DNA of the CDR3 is TGTGCCAGCAGTCCAACTAGTTTGGGTGAGCAGTTCTTC. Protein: CASSPTSLGEQFF.

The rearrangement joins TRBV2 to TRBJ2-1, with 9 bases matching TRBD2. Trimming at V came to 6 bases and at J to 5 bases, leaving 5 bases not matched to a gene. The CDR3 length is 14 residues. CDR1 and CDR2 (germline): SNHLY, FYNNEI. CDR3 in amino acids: CASRSGLAHNEQFF. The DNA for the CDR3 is TGTGCCAGCAGATCGGGACTAGCACACAATGAGCAGTTCTTC.

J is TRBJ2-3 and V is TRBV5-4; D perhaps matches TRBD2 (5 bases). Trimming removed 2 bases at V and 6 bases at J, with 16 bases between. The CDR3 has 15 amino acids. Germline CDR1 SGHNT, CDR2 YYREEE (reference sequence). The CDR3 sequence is CASSLRLGSDDTQYF. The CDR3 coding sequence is TGTGCCAGCAGCTTACGACTCGGTAGCGACGATACGCAGTATTTT.

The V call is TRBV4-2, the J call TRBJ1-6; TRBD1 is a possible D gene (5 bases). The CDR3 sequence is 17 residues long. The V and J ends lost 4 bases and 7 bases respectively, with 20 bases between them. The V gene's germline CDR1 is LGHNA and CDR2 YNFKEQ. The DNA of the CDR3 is TGTGCCAGCAGCCCAGGAGGAGGGGCTCGCCCGAATTCACCCCTCCACTTT. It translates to CASSPGGGARPNSPLHF.

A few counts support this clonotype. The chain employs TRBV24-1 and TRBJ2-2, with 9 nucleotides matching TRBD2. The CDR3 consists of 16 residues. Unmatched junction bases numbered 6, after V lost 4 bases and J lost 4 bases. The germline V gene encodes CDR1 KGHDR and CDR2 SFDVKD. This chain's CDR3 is CATSDPAGGPTGELFF. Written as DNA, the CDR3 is TGTGCCACCAGTGACCCAGCGGGAGGCCCCACCGGGGAGCTGTTTTTT.